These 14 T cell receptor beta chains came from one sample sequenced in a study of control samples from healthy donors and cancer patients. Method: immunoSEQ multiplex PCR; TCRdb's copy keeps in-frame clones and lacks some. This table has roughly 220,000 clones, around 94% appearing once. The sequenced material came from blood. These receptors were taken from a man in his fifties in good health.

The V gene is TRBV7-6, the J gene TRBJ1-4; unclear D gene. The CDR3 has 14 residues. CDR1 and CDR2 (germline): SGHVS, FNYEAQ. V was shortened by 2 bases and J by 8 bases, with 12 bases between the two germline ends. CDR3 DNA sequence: TGTGCCAGCAGCTTACGTCCCGCCGGGGAAAAACTGTTTTTT. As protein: CASSLRPAGEKLFF.

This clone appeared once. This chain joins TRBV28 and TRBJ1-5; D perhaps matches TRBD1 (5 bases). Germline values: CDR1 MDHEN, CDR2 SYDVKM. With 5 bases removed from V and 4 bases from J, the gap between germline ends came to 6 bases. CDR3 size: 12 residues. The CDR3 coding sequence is TGTGCCAGCAGTCGACAGAATCAGCCCCAGCATTTT. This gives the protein CASSRQNQPQHF.

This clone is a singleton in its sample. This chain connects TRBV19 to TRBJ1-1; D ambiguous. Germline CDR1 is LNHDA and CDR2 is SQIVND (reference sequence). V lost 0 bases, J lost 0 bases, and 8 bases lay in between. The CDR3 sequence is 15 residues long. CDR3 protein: CASSIDQVLNTEAFF. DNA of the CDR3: TGTGCCAGTAGTATAGATCAGGTTCTGAACACTGAAGCTTTCTTT.

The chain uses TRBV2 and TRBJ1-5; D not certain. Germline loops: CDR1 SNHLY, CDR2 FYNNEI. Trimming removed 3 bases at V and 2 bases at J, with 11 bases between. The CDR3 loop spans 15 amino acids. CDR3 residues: CASSDRGMGNQPQHF. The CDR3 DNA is TGTGCCAGCAGTGATCGGGGAATGGGCAATCAGCCCCAGCATTTT. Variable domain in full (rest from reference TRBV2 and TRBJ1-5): EPEVTQTPSHQVTQMGQEVILRCVPISNHLYFYWYRQILGQKVEFLVSFYNNEISEKSEIFDDQFSVERPDGSNFTLKIRSTKLEDSAMYFCASSDRGMGNQPQHFGDGTRLSIL.

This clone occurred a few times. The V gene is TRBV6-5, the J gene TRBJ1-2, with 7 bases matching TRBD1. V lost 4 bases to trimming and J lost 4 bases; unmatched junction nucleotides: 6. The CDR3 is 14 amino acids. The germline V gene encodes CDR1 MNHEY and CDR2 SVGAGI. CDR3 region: CASSFDQGVYGYTF. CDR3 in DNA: TGTGCCAGCAGTTTCGATCAGGGGGTCTATGGCTACACCTTC.

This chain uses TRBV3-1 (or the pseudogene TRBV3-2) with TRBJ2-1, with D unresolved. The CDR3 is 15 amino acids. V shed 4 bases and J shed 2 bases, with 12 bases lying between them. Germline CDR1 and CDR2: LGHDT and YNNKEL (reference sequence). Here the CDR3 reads CASSPSSATYNEQFF. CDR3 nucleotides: TGTGCCAGCAGCCCCTCAAGCGCGACCTACAATGAGCAGTTCTTC.

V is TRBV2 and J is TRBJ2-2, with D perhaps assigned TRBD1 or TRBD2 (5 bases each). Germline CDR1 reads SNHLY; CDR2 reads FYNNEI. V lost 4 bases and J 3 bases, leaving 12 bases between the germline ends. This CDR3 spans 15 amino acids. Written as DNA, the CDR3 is TGTGCCAGCAGTGGTAGGGGACGGGACACCGGGGAGCTGTTTTTT. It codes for CASSGRGRDTGELFF. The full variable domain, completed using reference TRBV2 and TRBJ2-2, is EPEVTQTPSHQVTQMGQEVILRCVPISNHLYFYWYRQILGQKVEFLVSFYNNEISEKSEIFDDQFSVERPDGSNFTLKIRSTKLEDSAMYFCASSGRGRDTGELFFGEGSRLTVL.

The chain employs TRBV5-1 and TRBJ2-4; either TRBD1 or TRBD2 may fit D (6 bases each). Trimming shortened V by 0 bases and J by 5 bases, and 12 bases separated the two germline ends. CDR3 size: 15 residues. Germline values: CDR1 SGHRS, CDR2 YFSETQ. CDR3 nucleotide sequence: TGCGCCAGCAGCTTGGCCGGGGGCGGGGAAAACATTCAGTACTTC. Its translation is CASSLAGGGENIQYF.

As DNA, the CDR3 is TGTGCCATCGGCCGGGACGGAACCCTTGAGGTCTACACCTTC. Its protein is CAIGRDGTLEVYTF. The chain links TRBV10-3 to TRBJ1-2, with D possibly TRBD1 on 5 matching bases. This CDR3 is 14 amino acids long. V lost 8 bases and J 10 bases, leaving 23 bases between the germline ends. CDR1 is ENHRY, CDR2 SYGVKD, per germline.

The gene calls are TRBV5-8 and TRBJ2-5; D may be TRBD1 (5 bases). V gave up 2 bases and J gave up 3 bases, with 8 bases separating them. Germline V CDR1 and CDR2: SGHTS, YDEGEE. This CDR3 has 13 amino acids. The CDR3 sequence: CASSFSREETQYF. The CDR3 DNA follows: TGTGCCAGCAGCTTTTCCAGGGAAGAGACCCAGTACTTC.

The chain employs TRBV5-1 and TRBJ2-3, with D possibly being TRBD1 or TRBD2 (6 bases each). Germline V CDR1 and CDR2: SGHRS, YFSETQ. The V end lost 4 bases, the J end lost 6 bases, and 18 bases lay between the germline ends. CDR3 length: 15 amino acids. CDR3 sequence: CASSLLAGQGDTQYF. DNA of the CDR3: TGCGCCAGCAGCCTACTAGCAGGTCAGGGGGATACGCAGTATTTT.

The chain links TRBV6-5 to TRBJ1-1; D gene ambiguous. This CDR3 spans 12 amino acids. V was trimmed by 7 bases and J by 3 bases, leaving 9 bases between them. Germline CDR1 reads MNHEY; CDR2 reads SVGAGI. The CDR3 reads CASTSRYTEAFF. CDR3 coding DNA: TGTGCCAGCACCTCAAGGTACACTGAAGCTTTCTTT.

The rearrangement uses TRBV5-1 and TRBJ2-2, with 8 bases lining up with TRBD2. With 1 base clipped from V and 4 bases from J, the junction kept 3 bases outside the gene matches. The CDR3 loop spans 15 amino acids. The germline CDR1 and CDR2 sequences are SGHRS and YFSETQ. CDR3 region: CASSLIGRVTGELFF. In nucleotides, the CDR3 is TGCGCCAGCAGCTTGATCGGGAGGGTCACCGGGGAGCTGTTTTTT.

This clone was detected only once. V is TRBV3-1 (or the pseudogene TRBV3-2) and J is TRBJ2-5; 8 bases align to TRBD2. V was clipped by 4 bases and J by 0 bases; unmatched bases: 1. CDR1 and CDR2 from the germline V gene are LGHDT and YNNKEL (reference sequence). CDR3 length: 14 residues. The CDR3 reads CASSPGLDQETQYF. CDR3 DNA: TGTGCCAGCAGCCCGGGACTAGACCAAGAGACCCAGTACTTC.